What follows is one TCR beta chain and its context. Antigen: not known. This entry belongs to a study of neoadjuvant anti-PD-1 for oral cavity cancer. Study findings and constraints: With a few patients per group, TCR findings need larger cohorts.

Six replicates per PBMC sample, mostly from roughly 0.45 ug of genomic DNA. Assay: immunoSEQ multiplex PCR; the TCRdb copy retains only in-frame clones and omits some. The data show 72,000 or so clones, about 90% seen once. Stated time point: after neoadjuvant nivolumab, at surgical resection. Patients had HPV-negative, locally advanced oral cavity squamous cell carcinoma. No culture or expansion preceded analysis of these blood cells. This CDR3 has 14 amino acids. Trimming cost V 2 bases and J 4 bases, with 12 bases left between them. This material consisted of PBMCs, taken after nivolumab (anti-PD-1) treatment. The receptor was derived from a person aged 35-80 years with oral cavity squamous cell carcinoma. The V gene is TRBV5-3, the J gene TRBJ1-1, with D uncertain. TRBV5-3 is flagged as an ORF with uncertain function. This CDR3 is CARSFRPTPTEAFF. The CDR3 coding sequence is TGTGCCAGAAGCTTTCGACCCACTCCCACTGAAGCTTTCTTT.